The T cell receptor (beta chain) under discussion was sequenced for a study of CD8 T cells in ankylosing spondylitis. The V end was cut by 0 bases, the J end by 5 bases, with 5 bases between. Per germline, CDR1 LNHNV and CDR2 YYDKDF (reference sequence). The CDR3 is made up of 13 amino acids. Findings and caveats of the study: Reportedly, significant enrichment of disease-linked clones occurred in matched ankylosing spondylitis synovial fluid. A TCR beta motif made of eight highly homologous variants seemed typical of ankylosing spondylitis blood. Disease-linked clones bore a CD8+ phenotype and were relatively rare in peripheral blood. Certain motif variants had earlier been reported in reactive arthritis synovial fluid and blood.

On this clonotype itself: Its antigen is unknown.

Construction of TCR beta libraries was performed using quantitative 5'-RACE with molecular barcodes. TCRdb reprocessed the 5' RACE reads with MiXCR, giving one entry per CDR3 protein. The sample has a few hundred thousand distinct CDR3 sequences, around 7.9% seen once; the top ten hold over 12%. Sequenced sample: blood, either unsorted or a sorted T cell fraction (not recorded which). This receptor was obtained from a male donor with ankylosing spondylitis. The V gene is TRBV15, the J gene TRBJ1-5; D remains unclear. CDR3 coding DNA: TGTGCCACCAGCAGAGATTTGGATCAGCCCCAGCATTTT. Amino acids: CATSRDLDQPQHF.